Listed below are T cell receptor beta chains from one sample, sequenced in a study of T cell responses to AZD1222 COVID-19 vaccine. Libraries were prepared by immunoSEQ multiplex PCR; TCRdb keeps only in-frame clonotypes and omits some of them. Of tens of thousands of clones listed, approximately 80% were seen once; the top ten hold under 25%. The sample in question was peripheral blood, obtained on day 0 of AZD1222 vaccination. These receptors were taken from an adult in good health. Both conserved end residues are trimmed from each CDR3. Each record gives: CDR3 length, V gene, J gene, CDR3 protein.

>14|TRBV5-8|TRBJ1-3
ASSLQVFFSGNTIY
>11|TRBV11-1|TRBJ2-2
ASSPYRTGELF
>11|TRBV29-1|TRBJ1-1
SAKGQGNTEAF
>11|TRBV12-3/TRBV12-4|TRBJ1-5
ASSIGGVGPQH
>13|TRBV6-4|TRBJ1-5
ASIGARDSNQPQH
>10|TRBV6-5|TRBJ2-7
ASTASGYEQY
>12|TRBV9|TRBJ2-1
ASSPTSGINEQF
>14|TRBV5-5|TRBJ2-1
ASSRTSGRTYNEQF
>13|TRBV15|TRBJ1-1
ATSRAAGVKGEAF
>8|TRBV28|TRBJ1-2
AAGSYGYT
>11|TRBV12-3/TRBV12-4|TRBJ2-5
ASSFRFQETQY
>13|TRBV6-5|TRBJ1-6
ASSYEGQGYSPLH
>10|TRBV28|TRBJ2-1
ASSLAGNEQF
>12|TRBV15|TRBJ2-3
ATSRDLGADTQY
>13|TRBV30|TRBJ2-2
AWGHWTGRTGELF
>13|TRBV27|TRBJ1-5
ASSRGGGPNQPQH
>12|TRBV15|TRBJ2-7
ATSSSSGSSEQY
>13|TRBV20-1|TRBJ2-7
SASLPHGMPYEQY
>9|TRBV5-4|TRBJ2-1
ASSLYNEQF
>11|TRBV9|TRBJ2-3
ASSVAGTDTQY
>11|TRBV3-1/TRBV3-2|TRBJ2-5
ASISQGRETQY
>12|TRBV3-1/TRBV3-2|TRBJ2-1
ASSQAEGGPNWF
>14|TRBV6-5|TRBJ2-2
ASSLGGSGYTGELF
>15|TRBV24-1|TRBJ2-2
ATSDQPGQLTTGELF
>11|TRBV3-1/TRBV3-2|TRBJ1-2
ASSPSYLGGYT
>13|TRBV27|TRBJ2-6
ASSPLGSGANVLT
>13|TRBV27|TRBJ2-7
ASSFGQGVTYEQY
>13|TRBV5-1|TRBJ1-1
ASSLEIGANTEAF
>13|TRBV7-2|TRBJ2-3
ASSLRWGYTDTQY
>11|TRBV19|TRBJ1-1
ASTSGGATEAF
>12|TRBV5-1|TRBJ2-7
ASSELGQGNEQY
>13|TRBV29-1|TRBJ2-7
SVTGTSGKILEQY
>10|TRBV9|TRBJ2-2
ASSSMIGELF
>11|TRBV12-3/TRBV12-4|TRBJ1-6
ASRGTSASPLH
>12|TRBV6-5|TRBJ2-7
ASSTGTGSYEQY
>13|TRBV3-1/TRBV3-2|TRBJ2-7
ASSHHGAGADEQY
>11|TRBV5-1|TRBJ1-6
ASSRWGNSPLH
>8|TRBV2|TRBJ2-5
ASGGETQY
>15|TRBV6-2/TRBV6-3|TRBJ2-2
ASSPGLAAANTGELF
>9|TRBV5-5|TRBJ2-3
ASSPSDTQY
>15|TRBV11-2|TRBJ2-2
ASSLRDLAGAVGELF
>10|TRBV12-3/TRBV12-4|TRBJ2-2
ASSLLLGELF
>9|TRBV21-1|TRBJ1-5
ASSGGQPQH
>12|TRBV7-2|TRBJ2-1
ASRQGSSYNEQF
>11|TRBV14|TRBJ1-2
ASSHTGAGIHT
>14|TRBV5-1|TRBJ2-1
ASSLAAGGVKDEQF
>12|TRBV30|TRBJ1-1
AWRRDTRGTEAF
>15|TRBV18|TRBJ2-6
ASSPLTGGLGANVLT
>12|TRBV5-1|TRBJ2-3
ASSPIAGEDTQY
>11|TRBV24-1|TRBJ2-1
ATSDSLASEQF
>15|TRBV5-5|TRBJ1-1
ASSSWGAGGLDTEAF
>12|TRBV6-5|TRBJ1-1
ASSLSRPGTEAF